This entry lists 22 T cell receptor beta chains sequenced from one sample in a study of post-analysis software for immune sequencing data (dated by TCRdb to between 2015 and 2017). Overall results and qualifications from the work: Significantly higher frequencies in patients than in controls were found for roughly 5 TRBV segments, including TRBV5-6, TRBV5-1 and TRBV20-1.

The protocol used for the library was PCR. The sequencer listed for this sample is Illumina HiSeq 2500. To reduce PCR and sequencing biases, unique molecular identifiers were built into the TCR beta cDNA libraries. The public reads were quality trimmed at Q25 with fastp and then assembled into clones with MiXCR by TCRdb, keeping productive beta chains. Rows merge per CDR3 protein into single entries with the most common DNA and genes. Within this sample are 650,000 to 900,000 distinct CDR3 sequences, with just over 45% of them counted one time only. The ten biggest clones cover 4.9% of the sample. Their specific antigens are unknown. Sequencing used blood. The receptors stem from a girl aged 10 to 17 with multiple sclerosis.

With respect to this clonotype: A junction end diverges from the germline sequence, so it may reflect a read error. The chain recombines TRBV25-1 with TRBJ2-5; 11 positions match TRBD2. CDR1 MGHDK and CDR2 SYGVNS come from the germline V gene. The CDR3 is 18 residues long. This CDR3 is CASSDSGRDSGYQETQYF. The CDR3 DNA is TGTGCCAGCAGTGATAGCGGGAGGGATTCCGGGTACCAAGAGACTCAGTACTTC. Using reference TRBV25-1 and TRBJ2-5 for the parts outside the CDR3, the full variable domain is EADIYQTPRYLVIGTGKKITLECSQTMGHDKMYWYQQDPGMELHLIHYSYGVNSTEKGDLSSESTVSRIRTEHFPLTLESARPSHTSQYLCASSDSGRDSGYQETQYFGPGTRLLVL.

J is TRBJ1-6 and V is TRBV20-1; 7 nucleotides align to TRBD1. Germline V gives CDR1 DFQATT, CDR2 SNEGSKA (reference sequence). There are 14 residues in the CDR3. With 5 bases clipped from V and 9 bases from J, the junction kept 10 bases outside the gene matches. The CDR3 DNA sequence: TGCAGTGCTCCTGGGACAGACCAAATTTCACCCCTCCACTTT. This gives the protein CSAPGTDQISPLHF.

This clonotype was observed a handful of times. V usage is TRBV7-2 and J usage is TRBJ2-5; TRBD1 aligns across 7 bases. Germline CDR1 is SGHTA and CDR2 is FQGNSA. The CDR3 runs to 16 residues. V shed 5 bases, J shed 4 bases, and the junction held 13 bases outside the gene matches. The CDR3 coding sequence is TGTGCCAGCAGCGACGACAGGGTATCTAGGCGAGAGACCCAGTACTTC. It is translated as CASSDDRVSRRETQYF. The full variable domain, its missing parts supplied by reference TRBV7-2 and TRBJ2-5, is GAGVSQSPSNKVTEKGKDVELRCDPISGHTALYWYRQSLGQGLEFLIYFQGNSAPDKSGLPSDRFSAERTGGSVSTLTIQRTQQEDSAVYLCASSDDRVSRRETQYFGPGTRLLVL.

This clonotype has a handful of counts. The chain combines TRBV7-2 with TRBJ2-5; 10 bases are a match to TRBD2. With V trimmed by 1 base and J by 11 bases, 16 bases remained unmatched. Germline CDR1 SGHTA, CDR2 FQGNSA. There are 17 residues in the CDR3. The CDR3 region is CASSLGGLATKYNEQYF. The CDR3 coding sequence is TGTGCCAGCAGCTTAGGGGGACTAGCGACCAAATACAATGAGCAGTACTTC.

Comments on this clonotype: A read error may account for a junction end that differs from germline. The V and J genes are TRBV20-1 and TRBJ2-1, with D possibly TRBD2 on 5 matching bases. The CDR3 has 15 amino acids. Germline V CDR1 and CDR2: DFQATT, SNEGSKA (reference sequence). CDR3 in DNA: TGCAGTGCTAGAAGGTCTAGCAGCTCCTGCAATGAGCAGTTCTTC. This sequence encodes CSARRSSSSCNEQFF.

The rearrangement joins TRBV7-9 to TRBJ2-5; unclear D gene. From germline, CDR1 is SEHNR and CDR2 FQNEAQ (reference sequence). Trimming took off 1 base at V and 4 bases at J, with 16 bases between the two ends. The CDR3 is made up of 16 amino acids. The CDR3 protein is CASSLDVTTTRETQYF. DNA of the CDR3: TGTGCCAGCAGCTTAGATGTGACAACTACACGAGAGACCCAGTACTTC. The whole variable domain, filled in from reference TRBV7-9 and TRBJ2-5, reads DTGVSQNPRHKITKRGQNVTFRCDPISEHNRLYWYRQTLGQGPEFLTYFQNEAQLEKSRLLSDRFSAERPKGSFSTLEIQRTEQGDSAMYLCASSLDVTTTRETQYFGPGTRLLVL.

This clonotype was observed a few times. The chain combines TRBV5-1 with TRBJ2-4; 12 nucleotides match TRBD2. The CDR3 totals 19 residues. CDR1 SGHRS and CDR2 YFSETQ come from the germline V gene. V lost 4 bases to trimming and J lost 0 bases; unmatched junction nucleotides: 11. CDR3: CASSPGLAGGPLAKNIQYF. CDR3 in DNA: TGCGCCAGCAGCCCCGGCCTAGCGGGAGGGCCCTTAGCCAAAAACATTCAGTACTTC. The whole variable domain, filled in from reference TRBV5-1 and TRBJ2-4, reads KAGVTQTPRYLIKTRGQQVTLSCSPISGHRSVSWYQQTPGQGLQFLFEYFSETQRNKGNFPGRFSGRQFSNSRSEMNVSTLELGDSALYLCASSPGLAGGPLAKNIQYFGAGTRLSVL.

As regards this clonotype: The conserved closing phenylalanine or tryptophan is absent in this CDR3, likely reflecting a read error. This chain connects TRBV12-3 or TRBV12-4 to TRBJ2-4, with 11 bases aligning to TRBD2. The end of the DNA aligns better with TRBJ2-7, so the J call may be wrong. The CDR3 totals 15 residues. The CDR3 region is CASSFSGRAAYEQYS. CDR3 bases: TGTGCCAGCAGTTTTAGCGGGAGGGCCGCCTACGAGCAGTACTCC.

The chain is built from TRBV7-8 and TRBJ1-1; TRBD1 is a possible D gene (5 bases). Germline V gives CDR1 SGHVS, CDR2 FQNEAQ. The CDR3 runs to 16 residues. V lost 1 base, J lost 5 bases, and 17 bases lay in between. The CDR3 here is CASSLEFEGLRTEAFF. CDR3 DNA: TGTGCCAGCAGCTTAGAATTTGAGGGGCTTAGGACTGAAGCTTTCTTT.

V gene TRBV5-1 combines with J gene TRBJ2-1, with 14 bases fitting TRBD2. J was trimmed by 1 base and V by 0 bases; bases with no gene match: 6. The germline V gene has CDR1 SGHRS and CDR2 YFSETQ. The CDR3 loop spans 19 amino acids. The CDR3, as DNA: TGCGCCAGCAGCTTGGCCCCGGGACTAGCGGGAGAGTCCTACAATGAGCAGTTCTTC. Its protein is CASSLAPGLAGESYNEQFF.

This clonotype was seen once. This chain connects TRBV7-3 to TRBJ1-6; TRBD1 agrees at 7 bases. CDR1 SGHTA and CDR2 FQGTGA come from the germline V gene. CDR3 size: 16 residues. Germline trimming cut 2 bases from V and 5 bases from J; bases unmatched to any gene: 6. DNA of the CDR3: TGTGCCAGCAGCTTACGTGGGACAGAAAATAATTCACCCCTCCACTTT. This translates into CASSLRGTENNSPLHF.

This clonotype showed up many times. The rearrangement links TRBV9 to TRBJ2-3, with 7 bases fitting TRBD1. Germline CDR1 is SGDLS and CDR2 is YYNGEE. With V trimmed by 3 bases and J by 0 bases, 4 bases remained unmatched. This CDR3 contains 15 residues. CDR3 bases: TGTGCCAGCAGCGCTCGGGACAGAAGCACAGATACGCAGTATTTT. This gives the protein CASSARDRSTDTQYF.

The table lists this clonotype with a few counts. The chain links TRBV6-5 to TRBJ2-7; 8 bases map to TRBD1. Germline assignment: CDR1 MNHEY and CDR2 SVGAGI. The CDR3 covers 14 residues. With 2 bases clipped from V and 1 base from J, the junction kept 1 base outside the gene matches. The CDR3 coding sequence is TGTGCCAGCAGTTACGACAGGGGTTCCTACGAGCAGTACTTC. Translation gives CASSYDRGSYEQYF.

This clonotype turned up a few times. The chain has TRBV7-8 and TRBJ2-7; 8 bases are a match to TRBD1. Germline-derived CDR1 and CDR2 are SGHVS and FQNEAQ. The CDR3 covers 16 residues. V shed 1 base, J shed 2 bases, and the junction held 7 bases outside the gene matches. The CDR3 here is CASSLGPGTGTYEQYF. The CDR3 DNA sequence: TGTGCCAGCAGCTTAGGCCCCGGGACAGGCACCTACGAGCAGTACTTC.

J is TRBJ2-1 and V is TRBV24-1; tentative D call: TRBD2 (6 bases). Between the trimmed V and J ends, which lost 4 bases and 7 bases, there was a span of 19 bases. The CDR3 is made up of 16 amino acids. Per the germline V gene, CDR1 is KGHDR and CDR2 is SFDVKD. As DNA, the CDR3 is TGTGCCACCAGTGACCCGGACTATTCTACCCAGAATGAGCAGTTCTTC. The encoded protein is CATSDPDYSTQNEQFF.

This chain's CDR3 is CASSGLAGKGSTDTQYF. CDR3 DNA sequence: TGTGCCAGCTCTGGGCTAGCGGGAAAGGGAAGCACAGATACGCAGTATTTT. This chain uses TRBV2 with TRBJ2-3, with 9 bases aligning to TRBD2. The trim removed 8 bases at V and 0 bases at J, leaving 12 bases unmatched. The V gene's germline CDR1 is SNHLY and CDR2 FYNNEI. The CDR3 has 17 amino acids.

This clonotype appeared a few times. The V and J genes are TRBV3-1 and TRBJ2-3; weak D call: TRBD2 (5 bases). The CDR3 runs 16 residues. V dropped 0 bases and J dropped 2 bases, with 12 bases sitting between them. Germline V CDR1 and CDR2: LGHDT, YNNKEL (reference sequence). Written as DNA, the CDR3 is TGTGCCAGCAGCCAAGATCTATTAGCGCTCACAGATACGCAGTATTTT. Translated, it gives CASSQDLLALTDTQYF.

V and J are TRBV5-5 and TRBJ1-2; TRBD1 agrees at 9 bases. Germline values: CDR1 SGHKS, CDR2 YYEKEE (reference sequence). The CDR3 runs 14 residues. Trimming removed 4 bases from V and 7 bases from J; junction bases left unmatched: 8. The CDR3 loop is CASSERTGDRGYTF. CDR3 coding DNA: TGTGCCAGCAGCGAAAGGACAGGGGACCGTGGCTACACCTTC.

This clonotype was seen more than once but under ten times. This sequence joins TRBV29-1 and TRBJ1-2; D not resolved. This CDR3 is 11 amino acids long. Trimming cost V 6 bases and J 3 bases, with 8 bases left between them. Germline CDR1 reads SQVTM; CDR2 reads ANQGSEA. CDR3 sequence (DNA): TGCAGCGTCCCCCAGGACTATGGCTACACCTTC. This translates into CSVPQDYGYTF.

The chain has TRBV12-3 or TRBV12-4 and TRBJ2-3; 12 bases match TRBD2. Trimming at V came to 3 bases and at J to 4 bases, leaving 2 bases not matched to a gene. The CDR3 runs to 15 residues. The CDR3 coding sequence is TGTGCCAGCAGTTTGGCTAGCGGGAGGGCAGATACGCAGTATTTT. Its protein is CASSLASGRADTQYF.

The chain employs TRBV20-1 and TRBJ2-7; TRBD2 is a possible D gene (5 bases). The DNA matches TRBJ2-5 better at its end, which makes the J call doubtful. The CDR3 contains 14 residues. Germline V gene lookup returns CDR1 DFQATT and CDR2 SNEGSKA (reference sequence). CDR3 region: CSARPNEGRETQYF. In DNA form, the CDR3 reads TGCAGTGCTAGGCCTAACGAGGGAAGGGAGACCCAGTACTTC.

The gene calls are TRBV20-1 and TRBJ1-6; no firm D call. This CDR3 has 15 amino acids. Trimming stripped 0 bases from V and 8 bases from J, with 14 bases between. CDR1 is DFQATT and CDR2 is SNEGSKA in the germline V gene (reference sequence). CDR3 loop: CSARDMRERYSPLHF. The DNA of the CDR3 is TGCAGTGCTAGAGATATGAGGGAGAGATATTCACCCCTCCACTTT.